These 22 T cell receptor beta chains were sequenced from one sample in a study of CD8 T cells in Susac syndrome. Random hexamers primed reverse transcription of about 0.45 to 1 ug RNA. One entry per CDR3 protein results from TCRdb running MiXCR on the immunoSEQ multiplex PCR reads. Among 100,000 to 150,000 distinct CDR3 sequences, about 95% were seen once, and the ten largest hold roughly 0.087%. Sequences were obtained from CD4+ T cells from PBMCs. Receptors originate from a human donor in good health.

In this sample, this clonotype turned up once. The rearrangement uses TRBV14 and TRBJ2-3, with unresolved D. The CDR3 extends over 14 amino acids. Germline V gives CDR1 SGHDN, CDR2 FVKESK. Trimming removed 4 bases at V and 1 base at J, with 9 bases between. The CDR3 DNA sequence: TGTGCCAGCAGCCCGCATAGGGGCACAGATACGCAGTATTTT. The encoded protein is CASSPHRGTDTQYF.

J is TRBJ2-2 and V is TRBV6-2 or TRBV6-3, with TRBD1 matching 9 bases. Germline CDR1 and CDR2: MNHEY and SVGEGT. This CDR3 has 16 amino acids. J was trimmed by 3 bases and V by 6 bases; bases with no gene match: 8. CDR3 region: CASSPRQGGYTGELFF. CDR3 DNA sequence: TGTGCCAGCAGCCCTAGACAGGGGGGCTACACCGGGGAGCTGTTTTTT.

This rearrangement joins TRBV5-1 to TRBJ1-1; 8 nucleotides match TRBD1. The germline CDR1 and CDR2 sequences are SGHRS and YFSETQ. The CDR3 contains 13 residues. V was pared by 4 bases and J by 6 bases, with 5 bases of the junction left unmatched. CDR3 sequence: CASSDQGAAEAFF. The CDR3 DNA reads as TGCGCCAGCAGCGACCAGGGGGCAGCTGAAGCTTTCTTT.

This rearrangement joins TRBV7-9 to TRBJ1-5; a possible D gene is TRBD1 (5 bases). From germline, CDR1 is SEHNR and CDR2 FQNEAQ (reference sequence). Trimming shortened V by 5 bases and J by 5 bases, and 16 bases separated the two germline ends. CDR3 length equals 15 residues. The CDR3, as DNA: TGTGCCAGCAGCCCTACGGCGGGGCCCCATCAGCCCCAGCATTTT. This codes for CASSPTAGPHQPQHF.

The chain employs TRBV20-1 and TRBJ2-1; possibly TRBD1 for D (6 bases). The germline V gene has CDR1 DFQATT and CDR2 SNEGSKA (reference sequence). The CDR3 is 13 residues long. The ends were cut back, 5 bases at V and 11 bases at J, with 19 bases in the middle. CDR3 in amino acids: CSASTKRGTKQFF. CDR3 nucleotide sequence: TGCAGTGCTTCTACTAAGAGGGGGACGAAGCAGTTCTTC.

This chain connects TRBV30 to TRBJ2-3; a weak D match, TRBD2 (5 bases). The CDR3 is 13 residues long. Germline values: CDR1 GTSNPN, CDR2 SVGIG (reference sequence). Trimming removed 2 bases at V and 5 bases at J, with 11 bases between. Written as DNA, the CDR3 is TGTGCCTGGAGTAGACTATTCAGAGATACGCAGTATTTT. Encoded protein: CAWSRLFRDTQYF.

The chain couples TRBV2 to TRBJ2-2; a possible D gene is TRBD2 (5 bases). CDR1 is SNHLY, CDR2 FYNNEI, per germline. Trimming removed 4 bases from V and 1 base from J, with 10 bases in between. The CDR3 loop spans 15 amino acids. Here the CDR3 DNA reads TGTGCCAGCAGTGTCACGGGAAAGAACACCGGGGAGCTGTTTTTT. Translated: CASSVTGKNTGELFF.

The V call is TRBV5-1, the J call TRBJ2-7, with 8 bases matching TRBD1. The CDR3 consists of 14 residues. The V gene's germline CDR1 is SGHRS and CDR2 YFSETQ. V was pared by 5 bases and J by 4 bases, with 8 bases of the junction left unmatched. The CDR3 sequence is CASSIMTGAYEQYF. For the CDR3, the DNA is TGCGCCAGCAGTATAATGACAGGGGCGTACGAGCAGTACTTC. The full variable domain, with the rest looked up from reference TRBV5-1 and TRBJ2-7, is KAGVTQTPRYLIKTRGQQVTLSCSPISGHRSVSWYQQTPGQGLQFLFEYFSETQRNKGNFPGRFSGRQFSNSRSEMNVSTLELGDSALYLCASSIMTGAYEQYFGPGTRLTVT.

The chain joins TRBV6-2 or TRBV6-3 to TRBJ2-7; D is perhaps TRBD1 or TRBD2 (5 bases each). V was pared by 0 bases and J by 9 bases, with 15 bases between. This CDR3 contains 14 residues. Germline V gives CDR1 MNHEY, CDR2 SVGEGT. The CDR3 here is CASSYSGPGRWQYF. In DNA, the CDR3 is TGTGCCAGCAGTTACTCGGGACCGGGTCGTTGGCAGTACTTC.

V is TRBV11-2 and J is TRBJ2-3; D is perhaps TRBD2 (6 bases). CDR1 is SGHAT, CDR2 FQNNGV, per germline. The V end lost 4 bases, the J end lost 0 bases, and 14 bases lay between the germline ends. This CDR3 is built from 16 residues. The CDR3 loop is CASSSPASVSTDTQYF. DNA for the CDR3: TGTGCCAGCAGCTCCCCGGCTAGCGTGAGCACAGATACGCAGTATTTT.

J is TRBJ1-5 and V is TRBV19; D is unclear. The V end lost 9 bases, the J end lost 4 bases, and 16 bases lay between the germline ends. The CDR3 consists of 14 residues. Germline V lookup: CDR1 LNHDA, CDR2 SQIVND (reference sequence). The CDR3 protein is CASNPGSGNQPQHF. Here the CDR3 DNA reads TGTGCCAGCAACCCTGGATCGGGGAATCAGCCCCAGCATTTT.

The chain carries TRBV12-3 or TRBV12-4 and TRBJ1-2; D is ambiguous. CDR3 size: 15 residues. V was clipped by 3 bases and J by 8 bases, with 19 bases between them. The CDR3 DNA follows: TGTGCCAGCAGTTTGTCGCTATGGGGTTCTCGGGGCTACACCTTC. Amino acids: CASSLSLWGSRGYTF.

The CDR3 protein is CASSQRDSDNQPQHF. CDR3 in DNA: TGTGCCAGCAGTCAACGGGACAGCGACAATCAGCCCCAGCATTTT. The genes are TRBV6-6 and TRBJ1-5, with 7 bases identical to TRBD1. The V gene end was trimmed by 5 bases and the J gene end by 3 bases; junction bases not matched to a gene: 7. Germline V gene sequence: CDR1 MNHNY, CDR2 SVGAGI (reference sequence). The CDR3 totals 15 residues.

The V call is TRBV5-1, the J call TRBJ2-7; a weak D match, TRBD2 (6 bases). Trimming left V 0 bases short and J 3 bases short, with 13 bases between. The CDR3 runs to 15 residues. Germline assignment: CDR1 SGHRS and CDR2 YFSETQ. DNA for the CDR3: TGCGCCAGCAGCTTGGGGGACTCCATCTACTACGAGCAGTACTTC. This encodes CASSLGDSIYYEQYF.

The J gene is TRBJ2-7, the V gene TRBV5-1; TRBD1 aligns across 7 bases. The V and J ends lost 4 bases and 0 bases, in that order; junction bases with no gene match: 10. CDR3 length equals 16 residues. CDR1 is SGHRS, CDR2 YFSETQ, per germline. The CDR3 coding sequence is TGCGCCAGCAGCAGGCTCTTACAGGGGCGCTCCTACGAGCAGTACTTC. Protein product: CASSRLLQGRSYEQYF.

The gene calls are TRBV14 and TRBJ2-7; 9 bases match TRBD1. Germline trimming cut 4 bases from V and 5 bases from J; bases unmatched to any gene: 9. CDR3 size: 15 residues. Germline lookup yields CDR1 SGHDN and CDR2 FVKESK. In DNA, the CDR3 is TGTGCCAGCAGCCTAACCCACAGGGGGCAGAACGAGCAGTACTTC. Protein product: CASSLTHRGQNEQYF.

This clonotype was observed a single time. The chain joins TRBV19 to TRBJ2-7; 9 bases map to TRBD2. V lost 9 bases, J lost 2 bases, and 11 bases stayed unmatched. The CDR3 has 15 residues. Germline V CDR1 and CDR2: LNHDA, SQIVND (reference sequence). CDR3 region: CARDQREARAYEQYF. CDR3 DNA sequence: TGTGCCAGGGACCAGCGGGAGGCGAGGGCCTACGAGCAGTACTTC.

In its sample, this clonotype was seen once. The V and J genes are TRBV11-2 and TRBJ1-4, with D uncertain. V was shortened by 1 base and J by 6 bases, with 12 bases between the two germline ends. The CDR3 sequence is 15 residues long. CDR1 SGHAT and CDR2 FQNNGV come from the germline V gene. The CDR3 spells CASSLVSFTYEKLFF. In nucleotides, the CDR3 is TGTGCCAGCAGCTTAGTTTCGTTCACCTATGAAAAACTGTTTTTT.

V and J are TRBV20-1 and TRBJ2-7; 10 nucleotides agree with TRBD2. CDR3 size: 14 residues. Germline CDR1 reads DFQATT; CDR2 reads SNEGSKA (reference sequence). The trim removed 3 bases at V and 5 bases at J, leaving 7 bases unmatched. The CDR3 loop is CSARKASGSNEQYF. CDR3 nucleotide sequence: TGCAGTGCTAGGAAGGCTAGCGGGAGCAACGAGCAGTACTTC.

The chain uses TRBV6-5 and TRBJ2-1; 11 bases agree with TRBD2. CDR1 and CDR2 (germline): MNHEY, SVGAGI. The V gene end was trimmed by 4 bases and the J gene end by 15 bases; junction bases not matched to a gene: 11. This CDR3 region has 14 residues. This CDR3 is CASSSNLAGGPLFF. The CDR3 region has the DNA TGTGCCAGCAGTTCCAATTTAGCGGGAGGGCCGCTGTTCTTC.

The chain recombines TRBV20-1 with TRBJ2-5; either TRBD1 or TRBD2 may supply D (6 bases each). The CDR3 runs to 12 residues. Per germline, CDR1 DFQATT and CDR2 SNEGSKA (reference sequence). Trimming took 3 bases from V and 5 from J, leaving 10 bases between them. The CDR3 spells CSASGGLETQYF. In DNA form, the CDR3 reads TGCAGTGCTAGCGGGGGCCTCGAGACCCAGTACTTC.

The chain recombines TRBV10-3 with TRBJ1-1, with D possibly matching TRBD1 (5 bases). In germline, CDR1 is ENHRY, CDR2 SYGVKD. Trimming removed 10 bases from V and 3 bases from J, with 15 bases in between. The CDR3 runs to 13 residues. CDR3 in amino acids: CATGDSNYTEAFF. The CDR3, as DNA: TGTGCCACCGGGGACTCCAATTACACTGAAGCTTTCTTT.